This passage covers 14 T cell receptor delta chains from one sample sequenced in a study of γδ T cells in repeated Plasmodium falciparum infection. Bulk repertoires came from Vgamma9/Vdelta2+ or Vdelta2-negative gammadelta T cells flow-sorted from PBMC. TCRdb redid clone calling on the multiplex PCR reads using CATT. The data hold approximately 93,000 delta-chain clones, with 0.95% to 1% observed a single time. Sequencing was done on a sample of gamma-delta T cells from blood. The receptors derive from a pool of human donors (malaria-infected and uninfected, not separated).

This clone occurred a few times. A clone one base away is much larger, so this may be a read error. The chain links TRDV1 to TRDJ1, with D possibly TRDD3 on 5 matching bases. The V gene's germline CDR1 is TSWWSYY and CDR2 QGS. The CDR3 has 15 amino acids. DNA for the CDR3: TGTGCTCATGGGGTCCGGATGACCATCTTTGCTAAACTCATCTTT. This codes for CAHGVRMTIFAKLIF.

This clone was recorded a few times. A single base is all that separates this from a far larger clone, so a read error is likely. Other DNA variants within this sample encode the same CDR3. The rearrangement joins TRDV2 to TRDJ1, with 8 nucleotides matching TRDD3. The J gene, absent from TCRdb, was called here by matching the DNA to germline. V lost 0 bases and J lost 1; bases outside the gene matches: 15. The CDR3 loop spans 19 amino acids. Germline V gene lookup returns CDR1 GEAIGNYY and CDR2 EKD. The CDR3 here is CACDTPWTGGPHPTDKLIF. The CDR3 DNA sequence: TGTGCCTGTGACACCCCTTGGACTGGGGGCCCCCACCCCACCGATAAACTCATCTTT.

This clone occurred many times. The mismatch at residue 9 between this DNA's translation and the TCRdb protein of a much larger clone likely reflects a read error; the protein shown is translated from the DNA. The CDR3 region has the DNA TGTGCCTCCGCGCGCTGGGGGATACAGCCCGATAAACTCATCTTT. Amino acids: CASARWGIQPDKLIF. The J gene is TRDJ1, the V gene TRDV2; 11 bases are shared with TRDD3. Germline loops: CDR1 GEAIGNYY, CDR2 EKD. The CDR3 extends over 15 amino acids. V shed 8 bases, J shed 3 bases, and the junction held 10 bases outside the gene matches.

This clone has only a few counts. The protein that TCRdb holds for this DNA derives from a much larger clone and differs from the translated DNA at residue 5, which likely indicates a read error; the protein shown here is translated from the DNA. The V call is TRDV1, the J call TRDJ1, with D perhaps matching TRDD2 (5 bases). The J gene, missing from TCRdb, was assigned here through DNA to germline matching. V gave up 4 bases and J gave up 0 bases, with 21 bases separating them. The CDR3 spans 18 residues. CDR1 and CDR2 (germline): TSWWSYY, QGS. The CDR3: CALGVGPTRLPYTDKLIF. The DNA of the CDR3 is TGTGCTCTTGGGGTCGGACCTACGCGCCTACCTTACACCGATAAACTCATCTTT.

This clone appeared a few times. A read error likely explains why the TCRdb protein, taken from a much larger clone, differs from this DNA's translation at residue 8; the protein shown is translated from the DNA. The gene calls are TRDV1 and TRDJ1; D perhaps matches TRDD2 (6 bases). The J gene is absent in TCRdb and was assigned here via DNA matching to germline. There are 15 residues in the CDR3. The V end was cut by 4 bases, the J end by 8 bases, with 20 bases between. Germline CDR1 TSWWSYY, CDR2 QGS. This chain's CDR3 is CALGAAFPFQGKLIF. CDR3 bases: TGTGCTCTTGGGGCTGCCTTCCCGTTTCAGGGAAAACTCATCTTT.

In the case of this clone: The mismatch at residue 5 between this DNA's translation and the TCRdb protein of a much larger clone likely reflects a read error; the protein shown is translated from the DNA. V gene TRDV1 combines with J gene TRDJ1; TRDD3 matches at 8 bases. The J gene, not given by TCRdb, was assigned here from a germline match of the nucleotide sequence. This CDR3 has 20 amino acids. The V gene's germline CDR1 is TSWWSYY and CDR2 QGS. The trim removed 4 bases at V and 0 bases at J, leaving 19 bases unmatched. In DNA form, the CDR3 reads TGTGCTCTTGGGGGACTCCCCGGGGCCGCTGGGGGACGATACACCGATAAACTCATCTTT. Translation gives CALGGLPGAAGGRYTDKLIF.

Remarks on this clone: A far larger clone differs by one base, so this is likely a read error. The J gene is TRDJ1, the V gene TRDV2; 9 nucleotides line up with TRDD3. TCRdb offers no J gene call, so here the DNA was matched to germline to obtain one. Looked up from germline, CDR1 is GEAIGNYY and CDR2 is EKD. This CDR3 region has 18 residues. In nucleotides, the CDR3 is TGCGCCTGTGACGAATCGGTACTGGGGGACCGATACACCGATAAACTCATCTTT. Its translation: CACDESVLGDRYTDKLIF.

Notes on this clone: A far larger clone differs by one base, so this is likely a read error. Within the sample, other DNA sequences also encode this same CDR3. The V call is TRDV3, the J call TRDJ1; 13 bases match TRDD3. The CDR3 runs 23 residues. Germline CDR1 TVYSNPD, CDR2 GDNSRS (reference sequence). The CDR3 protein is CAFPTGFPRPHWGIRSYTDKLIF. DNA of the CDR3: TGTGCCTTCCCCACCGGGTTCCCGAGGCCCCACTGGGGGATACGCTCGTACACCGACAAACTCATCTTT.

Concerning this clone: TCRdb's protein, taken from a much larger clone, differs from this DNA's translation at residue 12, likely owing to a read error; the protein displayed comes from the DNA. V is TRDV2 and J is TRDJ2; 10 nucleotides line up with TRDD3. Germline V gene lookup returns CDR1 GEAIGNYY and CDR2 EKD. The length of the CDR3 is 20 residues. Unmatched junction bases numbered 15, after V lost 1 base and J lost 2 bases. For the CDR3, the DNA is TGTGCCTGTGACACTATCCCTACTGGGGGATTAACTGAGTTGACAGCACAACTCTTCTTT. Translation: CACDTIPTGGLTELTAQLFF.

The sample holds a few counts of this clone. TCRdb attributes to this sequence the protein of a much larger clone, which differs from the DNA translation at residue 9; a read error is likely, and the protein displayed is translated from the DNA. The chain joins TRDV2 to TRDJ1; D might be TRDD3 (6 bases). No J gene was available from TCRdb, and it was assigned here by a germline match of the DNA. The V end was cut by 0 bases, the J end by 0 bases, with 22 bases between. CDR1 and CDR2 (germline): GEAIGNYY, EKD. The CDR3 totals 19 residues. This CDR3 reads CACDTVGMGGVDYTDKLIF. CDR3 coding DNA: TGTGCCTGTGACACCGTGGGGATGGGGGGAGTGGACTACACCGATAAACTCATCTTT.

This clone was recorded a few times. The protein that TCRdb holds for this DNA derives from a much larger clone and differs from the translated DNA at residue 17, which likely indicates a read error; the protein shown here is translated from the DNA. TRDV1 is the V gene, and the J gene was not called; the DNA was not compared with TRDD3, the D call given in the table. The CDR3 totals 19 residues. Germline lookup yields CDR1 TSWWSYY and CDR2 QGS. In nucleotides, the CDR3 is TGTGCTCTTGGGGAACTCCACTCCTACGGTCTGGGGGACCCTTTTAAACCCATCTTT. Translated, it gives CALGELHSYGLGDPFKPIF.

In the case of this clone: This likely stems from a read error, as it lies one base from a far larger clone. The sample contains more than one DNA sequence encoding this CDR3. This sequence joins TRDV2 and TRDJ3; 9 bases match TRDD3. TCRdb gives no J gene; it was assigned here by matching the DNA to germline. The trim removed 1 base at V and 0 bases at J, leaving 21 bases unmatched. Germline V gives CDR1 GEAIGNYY, CDR2 EKD. The CDR3 spans 24 residues. The CDR3 sequence is CACDTRVFNWGTTRDSWDTRQMFF. The CDR3 DNA sequence: TGTGCCTGTGACACTAGGGTCTTCAACTGGGGGACAACGCGTGACTCCTGGGACACCCGACAGATGTTTTTC.

This clone is labeled as medium-sized. This sample also contains other DNA sequences that code for the same CDR3. The chain couples TRDV1 to TRDJ1, with TRDD2 as a possible D gene (5 bases). V gave up 5 bases and J gave up 0 bases, with 34 bases separating them. Germline loops: CDR1 TSWWSYY, CDR2 QGS. The CDR3 extends over 22 amino acids. The CDR3 loop reads CALGKSPSVGPNKTKYTDKLIF. The DNA for the CDR3 is TGTGCTCTTGGGAAATCCCCTTCGGTGGGACCGAATAAGACTAAGTACACCGATAAACTCATCTTT.

This clone was seen ten or more times. This probably arose from a read error, given a far larger clone one base away. The sample contains more than one DNA sequence encoding this CDR3. The V call is TRDV1, the J call TRDJ1, with D tentatively TRDD3 (5 bases). Germline CDR1 TSWWSYY, CDR2 QGS. The CDR3 loop spans 15 amino acids. CDR3 amino acids: CALDGYWKFTDKLIF. The CDR3 bases are TGTGCTCTTGACGGGTACTGGAAGTTTACCGATAAGCTCATCTTT.